The clone carrying this TCR beta chain has just a few counts. Its specificity is not known. This sample was taken from a study of molecular identifiers for immune sequencing clone quantification. Study outcomes and limitations: In cases of identical TCR molecules sharing a barcode, highly expanded clone sizes could be underestimated. Spiked Jurkat TCR RNA originating from one cell could reportedly be identified amid about a million naive cells.

TCRdb reanalysed the PCR reads using MiXCR and keeps one entry per CDR3 protein. This sample has fewer than 100,000 distinct CDR3 sequences, with about 21% found just once. Sequencing input: naive CD8+ T cells from blood, with Jurkat cell RNA spiked in. The subset: FACS-sorted CD8+CD4-CCR7+CD45RA+ naive T cells. The clonotype comes from a human donor in good health. Some libraries in this study had Jurkat cell RNA spiked in.

The CDR3 reads CASSYRQGAPTYGYTF. Written as DNA, the CDR3 is TGTGCCAGCAGTTACAGACAGGGGGCGCCGACCTATGGCTACACCTTC. V and J are TRBV27 and TRBJ1-2; 10 positions agree with TRBD1. CDR1 is MNHEY, CDR2 SMNVEV, per germline (reference sequence). Trimming took 4 bases from V and 4 from J; bases not matched to a gene: 9. The CDR3 has 16 amino acids.